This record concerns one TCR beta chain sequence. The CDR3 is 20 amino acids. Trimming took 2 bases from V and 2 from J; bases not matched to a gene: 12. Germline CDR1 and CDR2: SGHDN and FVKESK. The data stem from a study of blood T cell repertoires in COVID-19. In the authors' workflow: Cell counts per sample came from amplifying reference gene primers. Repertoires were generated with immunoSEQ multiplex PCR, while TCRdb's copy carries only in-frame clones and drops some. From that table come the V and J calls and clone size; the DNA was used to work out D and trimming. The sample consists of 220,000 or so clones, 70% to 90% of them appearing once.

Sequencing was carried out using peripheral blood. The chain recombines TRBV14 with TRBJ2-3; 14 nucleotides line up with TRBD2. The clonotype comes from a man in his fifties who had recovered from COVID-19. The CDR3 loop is CASSQFRPAGLAGVTDTQYF. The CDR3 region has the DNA TGTGCCAGCAGCCAATTCCGTCCGGCGGGACTAGCGGGAGTCACAGATACGCAGTATTTT.